Shown below are 5 T cell receptor beta chains from a single sample sequenced in a study of blood T cell repertoires in COVID-19. Assay: immunoSEQ multiplex PCR; the TCRdb copy retains only in-frame clones and omits some. The sample contains roughly 100,000 clones, approximately 92% of which appear only once. Sequences were obtained from peripheral blood. Receptor source: a man aged 50 to 59 with active COVID-19.

The genes are TRBV5-1 and TRBJ2-7; 8 bases align to TRBD1. Unmatched junction bases numbered 10, after V lost 3 bases and J lost 2 bases. The CDR3 length is 16 residues. Germline V lookup: CDR1 SGHRS, CDR2 YFSETQ. The chain's CDR3 is CASSSTPDRGPYEQYF. The CDR3 region has the DNA TGCGCCAGCAGCTCTACACCTGACAGGGGTCCCTACGAGCAGTACTTC.

In this sample, this clone turned up once. The chain couples TRBV20-1 to TRBJ2-2, with a weak D call TRBD1 (5 bases). V was pared by 3 bases and J by 0 bases, with 11 bases between. Per the germline V gene, CDR1 is DFQATT and CDR2 is SNEGSKA (reference sequence). The CDR3 runs 15 residues. CDR3 amino acids: CSASQGFANTGELFF. CDR3 DNA: TGCAGTGCTAGTCAGGGATTCGCGAACACCGGGGAGCTGTTTTTT.

The chain couples TRBV29-1 to TRBJ2-7, with D possibly TRBD2 on 5 matching bases. Germline loops: CDR1 SQVTM, CDR2 ANQGSEA. This CDR3 is 12 amino acids long. The V end was cut by 7 bases, the J end by 6 bases, with 16 bases between. CDR3 region: CSAEELRGEQYF. The CDR3 DNA reads TGCAGCGCCGAGGAACTTCGGGGCGAGCAGTACTTC.

The chain recombines TRBV2 with TRBJ1-1; 7 nucleotides agree with TRBD1. Germline CDR1 and CDR2: SNHLY and FYNNEI. This CDR3 has 17 amino acids. V gave up 4 bases and J gave up 5 bases; unmatched junction bases: 16. The CDR3 here is CASSALRPSAGGTEAFF. For the CDR3, the DNA is TGTGCCAGCAGTGCCCTCCGTCCGAGTGCAGGGGGGACTGAAGCTTTCTTT.

Only one count was recorded for this clone. The chain carries TRBV9 and TRBJ2-6, with unresolved D. Germline values: CDR1 SGDLS, CDR2 YYNGEE. The CDR3 is 14 residues long. Trimming cost V 2 bases and J 0 bases, with 3 bases left between them. As DNA, the CDR3 is TGTGCCAGCAGCGTTAACTCTGGGGCCAACGTCCTGACTTTC. Protein sequence: CASSVNSGANVLTF.